This TCR beta chain was sequenced in a study of cytomegalovirus exposure and HLA in healthy donors. Concerning this clone: Its antigen is still unknown.

The CDR3 covers 13 residues. The junction had 6 bases not matched to a gene; V was cut back by 8 bases and J by 5 bases. Germline-derived CDR1 and CDR2 are KGHSH and LQKENI. Study-level results: CMV serostatus alone was available as immune exposure information. Most TCR sequences showed up rarely, but some public TCRs showed up in many donors.

The PCR employed 60 Vbeta primers together with 13 Jbeta primers. Sequencing used immunoSEQ multiplex PCR; TCRdb keeps in-frame clones, though not all of them. The table has 60,000 or so clones, roughly 90% seen once. This clonotype was sampled from a man aged 25 to 45 in good health and CMV-seropositive. This chain links TRBV18 with TRBJ2-3, with TRBD1 matching 8 bases. Sample: PBMCs. CDR3 in DNA: TGTGCCAGCCAGACAGGGGAAAAAGATACGCAGTATTTT. As protein: CASQTGEKDTQYF.